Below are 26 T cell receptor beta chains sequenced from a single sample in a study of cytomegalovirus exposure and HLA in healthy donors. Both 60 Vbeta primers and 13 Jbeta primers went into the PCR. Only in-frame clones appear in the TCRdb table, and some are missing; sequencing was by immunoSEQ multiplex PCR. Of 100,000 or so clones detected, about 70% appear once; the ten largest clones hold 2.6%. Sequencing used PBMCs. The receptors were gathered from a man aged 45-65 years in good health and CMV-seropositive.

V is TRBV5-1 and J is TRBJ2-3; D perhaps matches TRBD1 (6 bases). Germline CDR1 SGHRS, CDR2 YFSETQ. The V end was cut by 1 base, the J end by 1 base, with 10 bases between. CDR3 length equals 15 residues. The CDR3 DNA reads TGCGCCAGCAGCTTGACGAAGGGGGGCACAGATACGCAGTATTTT. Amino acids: CASSLTKGGTDTQYF.

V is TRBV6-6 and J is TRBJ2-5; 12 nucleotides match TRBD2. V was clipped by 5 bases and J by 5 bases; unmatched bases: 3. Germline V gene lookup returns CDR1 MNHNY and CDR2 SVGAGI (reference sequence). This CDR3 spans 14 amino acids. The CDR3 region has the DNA TGTGCCAGCAGTCCTAGCGGGAGGGGTGAGACCCAGTACTTC. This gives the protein CASSPSGRGETQYF.

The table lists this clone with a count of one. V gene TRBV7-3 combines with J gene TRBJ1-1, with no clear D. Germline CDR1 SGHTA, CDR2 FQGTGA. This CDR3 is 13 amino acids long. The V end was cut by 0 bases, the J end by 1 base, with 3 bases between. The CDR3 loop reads CASSLTRNTEAFF. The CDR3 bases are TGTGCCAGCAGCTTAACCCGGAACACTGAAGCTTTCTTT.

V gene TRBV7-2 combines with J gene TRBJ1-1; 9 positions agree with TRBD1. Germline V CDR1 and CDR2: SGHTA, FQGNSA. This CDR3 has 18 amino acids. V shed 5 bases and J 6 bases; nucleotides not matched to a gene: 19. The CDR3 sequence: CASSPGQGARWVVAEAFF. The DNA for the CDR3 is TGTGCCAGCAGCCCGGGACAGGGTGCGCGTTGGGTGGTCGCTGAAGCTTTCTTT.

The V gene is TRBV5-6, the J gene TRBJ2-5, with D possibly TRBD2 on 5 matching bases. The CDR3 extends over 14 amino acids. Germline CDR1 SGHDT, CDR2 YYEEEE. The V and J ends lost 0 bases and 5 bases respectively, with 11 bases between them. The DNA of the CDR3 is TGTGCCAGCAGCTTGGACACTAGAGTCGAGACCCAGTACTTC. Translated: CASSLDTRVETQYF.

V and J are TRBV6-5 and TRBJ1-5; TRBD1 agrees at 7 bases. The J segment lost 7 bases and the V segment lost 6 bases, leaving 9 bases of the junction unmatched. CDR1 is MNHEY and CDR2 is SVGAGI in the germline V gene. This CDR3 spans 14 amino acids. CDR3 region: CASRTGFSGQPQHF. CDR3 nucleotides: TGTGCCAGCAGGACAGGGTTTTCAGGACAGCCCCAGCATTTT.

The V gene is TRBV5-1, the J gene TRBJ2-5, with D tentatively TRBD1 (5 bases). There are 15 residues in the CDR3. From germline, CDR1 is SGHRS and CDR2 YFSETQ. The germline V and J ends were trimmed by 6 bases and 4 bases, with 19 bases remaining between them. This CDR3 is CASTPRWGLVETQYF. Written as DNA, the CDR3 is TGCGCCAGCACCCCTAGGTGGGGCTTAGTAGAGACCCAGTACTTC.

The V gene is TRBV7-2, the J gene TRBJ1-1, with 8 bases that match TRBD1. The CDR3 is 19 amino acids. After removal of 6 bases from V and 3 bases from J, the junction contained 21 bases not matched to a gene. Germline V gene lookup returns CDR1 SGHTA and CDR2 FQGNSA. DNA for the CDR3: TGTGCCAGCAGTTCCATGGTGGGCCCTGCAGGGGGCGGGTACACTGAAGCTTTCTTT. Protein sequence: CASSSMVGPAGGGYTEAFF.

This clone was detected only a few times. As DNA, the CDR3 is TGTGCCAGCAGTAGGACCGGGACTAGCGGGACTGATGAGCAGTTCTTC. It yields the protein CASSRTGTSGTDEQFF. This chain links TRBV6-4 with TRBJ2-1; 13 bases are shared with TRBD2. Trimming at V came to 5 bases and at J to 8 bases, leaving 9 bases not matched to a gene. Germline assignment: CDR1 MRHNA and CDR2 SNTAGT. The CDR3 loop spans 16 amino acids.

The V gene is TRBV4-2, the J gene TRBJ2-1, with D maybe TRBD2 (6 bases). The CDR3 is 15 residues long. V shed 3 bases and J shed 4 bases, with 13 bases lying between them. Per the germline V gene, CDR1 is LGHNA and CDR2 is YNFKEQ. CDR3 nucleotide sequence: TGTGCCAGCAGCCACGACGTCGGGACTTACAATGAGCAGTTCTTC. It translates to CASSHDVGTYNEQFF.

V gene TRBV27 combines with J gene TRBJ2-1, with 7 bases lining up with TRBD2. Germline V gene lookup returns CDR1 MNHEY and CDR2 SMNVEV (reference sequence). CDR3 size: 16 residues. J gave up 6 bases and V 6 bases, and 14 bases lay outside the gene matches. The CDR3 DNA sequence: TGTGCCAGCAGCGACGCTTCTAGCGGACCTATCAATGAGCAGTTCTTC. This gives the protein CASSDASSGPINEQFF.

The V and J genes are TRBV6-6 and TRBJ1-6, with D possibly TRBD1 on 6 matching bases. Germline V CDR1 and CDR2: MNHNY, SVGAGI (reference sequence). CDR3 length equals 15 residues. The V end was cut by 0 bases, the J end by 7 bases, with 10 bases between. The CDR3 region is CASSYSQQGNSPLHF. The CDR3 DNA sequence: TGTGCCAGCAGTTACTCTCAACAGGGAAATTCACCCCTCCACTTT.

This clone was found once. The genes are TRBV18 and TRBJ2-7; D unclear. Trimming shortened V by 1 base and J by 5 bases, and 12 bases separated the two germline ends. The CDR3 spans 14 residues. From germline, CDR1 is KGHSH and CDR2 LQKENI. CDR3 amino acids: CASSPQAYIDEQYF. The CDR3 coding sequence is TGTGCCAGCTCACCACAAGCATATATCGACGAGCAGTACTTC.

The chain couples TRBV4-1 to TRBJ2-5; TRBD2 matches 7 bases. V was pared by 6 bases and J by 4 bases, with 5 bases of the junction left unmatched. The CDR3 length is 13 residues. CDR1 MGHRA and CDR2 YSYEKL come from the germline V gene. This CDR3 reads CASSPGTIETQYF. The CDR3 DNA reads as TGCGCCAGCAGTCCCGGGACTATAGAGACCCAGTACTTC.

The CDR3 region is CTSSLAGAQYGYTF. Written as DNA, the CDR3 is TGTACCAGCAGTTTGGCGGGGGCTCAGTATGGCTACACCTTC. The chain joins TRBV7-2 to TRBJ1-2; D perhaps matches TRBD1 (6 bases). This CDR3 region has 14 residues. Germline V gene data show CDR1 as SGHTA and CDR2 as FQGNSA. V was cut by 6 bases and J by 5 bases, with 16 bases left in between.

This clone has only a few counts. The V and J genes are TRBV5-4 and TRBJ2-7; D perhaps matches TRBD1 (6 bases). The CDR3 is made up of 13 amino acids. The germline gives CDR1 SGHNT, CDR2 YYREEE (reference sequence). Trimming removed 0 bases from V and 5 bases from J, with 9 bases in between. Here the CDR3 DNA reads TGTGCCAGCAGCTTGGGACAGGCGAACGAGCAGTACTTC. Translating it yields CASSLGQANEQYF.

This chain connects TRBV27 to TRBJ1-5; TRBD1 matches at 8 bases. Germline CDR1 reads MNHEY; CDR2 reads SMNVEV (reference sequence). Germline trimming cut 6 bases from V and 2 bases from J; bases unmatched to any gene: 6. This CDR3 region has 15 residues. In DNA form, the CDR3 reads TGTGCCAGCAGGGACAGGGAAGGGGGCAATCAGCCCCAGCATTTT. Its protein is CASRDREGGNQPQHF.

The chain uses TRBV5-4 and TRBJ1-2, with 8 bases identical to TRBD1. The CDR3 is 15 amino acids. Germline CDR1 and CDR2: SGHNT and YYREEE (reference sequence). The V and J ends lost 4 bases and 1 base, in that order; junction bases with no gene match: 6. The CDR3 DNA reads TGTGCCAGCAGCCCCCGGACAGGGAATAACTATGGCTACACCTTC. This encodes CASSPRTGNNYGYTF.

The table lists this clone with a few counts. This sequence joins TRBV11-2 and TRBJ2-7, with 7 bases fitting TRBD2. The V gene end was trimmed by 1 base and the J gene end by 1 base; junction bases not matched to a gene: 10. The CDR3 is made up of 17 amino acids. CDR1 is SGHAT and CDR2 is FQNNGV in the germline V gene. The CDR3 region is CASSLVPAGWISYEQYF. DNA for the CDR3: TGTGCCAGCAGCTTAGTCCCAGCGGGATGGATTTCCTACGAGCAGTACTTC.

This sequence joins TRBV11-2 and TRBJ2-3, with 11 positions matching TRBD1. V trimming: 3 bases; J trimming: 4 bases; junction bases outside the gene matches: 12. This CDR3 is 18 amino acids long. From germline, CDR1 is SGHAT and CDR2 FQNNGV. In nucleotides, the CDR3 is TGTGCCAGCAGCTTCTTAGGACTGGGACAGGGGGACTCAGATACGCAGTATTTT. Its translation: CASSFLGLGQGDSDTQYF.

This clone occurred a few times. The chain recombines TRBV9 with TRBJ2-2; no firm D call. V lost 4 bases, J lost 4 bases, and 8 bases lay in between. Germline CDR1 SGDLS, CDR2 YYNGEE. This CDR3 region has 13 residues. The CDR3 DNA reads TGTGCCAGCAGCTTCCACTCCACCGGGGAGCTGTTTTTT. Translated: CASSFHSTGELFF.

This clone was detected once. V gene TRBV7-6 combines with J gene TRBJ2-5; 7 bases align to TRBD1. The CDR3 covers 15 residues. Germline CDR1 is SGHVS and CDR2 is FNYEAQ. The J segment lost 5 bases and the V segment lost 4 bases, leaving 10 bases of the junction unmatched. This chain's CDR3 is CASSSKQGIGETQYF. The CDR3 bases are TGTGCCAGCAGCTCGAAACAGGGGATCGGGGAGACCCAGTACTTC.

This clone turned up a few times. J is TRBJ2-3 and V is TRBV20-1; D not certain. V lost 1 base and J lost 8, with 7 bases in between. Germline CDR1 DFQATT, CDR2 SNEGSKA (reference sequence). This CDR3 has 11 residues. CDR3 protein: CSARAGSTQYF. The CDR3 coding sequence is TGCAGTGCTAGAGCGGGTAGTACGCAGTATTTT.

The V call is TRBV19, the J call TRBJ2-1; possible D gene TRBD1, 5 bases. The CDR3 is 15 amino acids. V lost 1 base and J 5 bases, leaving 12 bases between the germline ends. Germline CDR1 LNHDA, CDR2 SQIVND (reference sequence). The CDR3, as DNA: TGTGCCAGTAGTATAGGTCAGGGTCCCCACAATGAGCAGTTCTTC. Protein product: CASSIGQGPHNEQFF.

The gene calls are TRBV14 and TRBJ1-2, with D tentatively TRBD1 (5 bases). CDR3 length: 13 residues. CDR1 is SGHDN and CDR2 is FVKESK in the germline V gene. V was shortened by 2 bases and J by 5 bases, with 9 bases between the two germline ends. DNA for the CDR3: TGTGCCAGCAGCCAATTGCAGGGTTATGGCTACACCTTC. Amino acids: CASSQLQGYGYTF.

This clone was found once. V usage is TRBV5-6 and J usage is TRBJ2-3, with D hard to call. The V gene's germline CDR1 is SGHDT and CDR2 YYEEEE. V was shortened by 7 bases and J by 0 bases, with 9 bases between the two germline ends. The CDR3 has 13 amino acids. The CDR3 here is CASRVESTDTQYF. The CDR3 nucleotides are TGTGCCAGCCGGGTAGAGAGCACAGATACGCAGTATTTT.